This paragraph reports one TCR beta chain. Antigen unknown. Scientists isolated CD4+ T cells after an approximately 10-day culture period ended. Each participant was given two doses of one vaccine (BNT162b2 or mRNA-1273). People in the vaccine group had not been infected with SARS-CoV-2 before, and their nucleocapsid antibodies were negative. The data were taken from a study of vaccination effects on CD4 cells after COVID-19. Study-wide background: With the ViraFEST assay, the study expanded antigen-specific CD4+ T cells using viral peptide pools, then sequenced them. Study-wide results and caveats: Healthy vaccinees' vaccine-induced clones included only 1 of 255 cross-reacting with common cold coronaviruses.

Trimming removed 0 bases from V and 10 bases from J, with 13 bases in between. The CDR3 length is 14 residues. CDR1 and CDR2 from the germline V gene are LGHNA and YSLEER. Clones were sequenced by immunoSEQ multiplex PCR, and TCRdb holds only the in-frame ones, with some missing. The data show about 66,000 clones, roughly four fifths seen once. V gene TRBV4-3 combines with J gene TRBJ2-1; D is undetermined. This TCR was recovered from a human donor who received a COVID-19 vaccine. The starting material was CD4+ T cells from PBMCs cultured without peptide, obtained after COVID-19 vaccination. The DNA for the CDR3 is TGCGCCAGCAGCCAAGACTACCAATACACCGAGCAGTTCTTC. It translates to CASSQDYQYTEQFF.